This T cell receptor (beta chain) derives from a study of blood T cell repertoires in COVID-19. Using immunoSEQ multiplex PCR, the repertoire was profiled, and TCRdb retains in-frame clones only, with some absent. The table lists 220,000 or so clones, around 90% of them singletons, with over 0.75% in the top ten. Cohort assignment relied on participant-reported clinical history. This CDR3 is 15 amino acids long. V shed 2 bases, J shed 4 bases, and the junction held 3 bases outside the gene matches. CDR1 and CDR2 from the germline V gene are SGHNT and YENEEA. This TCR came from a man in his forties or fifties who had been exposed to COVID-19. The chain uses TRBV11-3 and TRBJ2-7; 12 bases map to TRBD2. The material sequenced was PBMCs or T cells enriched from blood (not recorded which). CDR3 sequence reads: CASSLRTSGTYEQYV. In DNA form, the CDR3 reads TGTGCCAGCAGCTTACGGACTAGCGGGACATACGAGCAGTACGTC.